This T cell receptor (beta chain) is from a study of blood T cell repertoires in COVID-19. Using immunoSEQ multiplex PCR, the repertoire was profiled, and TCRdb retains in-frame clones only, with some absent. The sample lists under 300,000 clones, more than 75% occurring once. The cohort comprised adults aged roughly 18 to 95 years residing in about 25 US areas. Cohorts were based on clinical histories the participants reported. Specimen: PBMCs or T cells enriched from blood (not recorded which). This TCR was sampled from an older woman in a cohort exposed to, infected with or recovered from COVID-19 (not recorded which).

CDR3 coding DNA: TGCGCCAGCAGTGAGGCAGGGGTTGCTGGGGCCAACGTCCTGACTTTC. Amino acids: CASSEAGVAGANVLTF. The chain is built from TRBV10-1 and TRBJ2-6, with TRBD1 as a possible D gene (6 bases). Germline lookup yields CDR1 WNHNN and CDR2 SYGVQD (reference sequence). The CDR3 length is 16 residues. The germline V and J ends were trimmed by 2 bases and 2 bases, with 10 bases remaining between them.